Below are 6 T cell receptor beta chains sequenced from a single sample in a study of blood T cell repertoires in COVID-19. Repertoires were generated with immunoSEQ multiplex PCR, while TCRdb's copy carries only in-frame clones and drops some. The data show 150,000 to 200,000 clones, about 88% seen once. Input material: peripheral blood. These receptors were taken from a man aged 55 to 70 with acute or convalescent COVID-19.

This chain links TRBV2 with TRBJ1-1; 9 bases match TRBD1. Germline CDR1 is SNHLY and CDR2 is FYNNEI. The V gene end was trimmed by 8 bases and the J gene end by 2 bases; junction bases not matched to a gene: 6. CDR3 length equals 14 residues. The CDR3 DNA follows: TGTGCCAGCTCGGTGGGACAGGGTAACACTGAAGCTTTCTTT. Its protein product is CASSVGQGNTEAFF.

This chain connects TRBV6-1 to TRBJ1-3; 7 bases agree with TRBD1. The germline gives CDR1 MNHNS, CDR2 SASEGT. Germline trimming cut 1 base from V and 2 bases from J; bases unmatched to any gene: 11. The CDR3 is made up of 18 amino acids. The CDR3 DNA follows: TGTGCCAGCAGTGAAGTTGGACAGGACATTACGACTGGAAACACCATATATTTT. This codes for CASSEVGQDITTGNTIYF.

The chain joins TRBV7-9 to TRBJ1-1, with 7 bases lining up with TRBD1. This CDR3 contains 14 residues. Germline assignment: CDR1 SEHNR and CDR2 FQNEAQ (reference sequence). Losses at the gene ends were 5 bases for V and 1 base for J; bases not matched to a gene: 4. The CDR3: CASSDGTANTEAFF. CDR3 in DNA: TGTGCCAGCAGCGACGGGACAGCGAACACTGAAGCTTTCTTT.

This rearrangement joins TRBV19 to TRBJ1-1; D is unclear. Germline CDR1 and CDR2: LNHDA and SQIVND (reference sequence). The CDR3 spans 13 residues. Trimming stripped 8 bases from V and 4 bases from J, with 14 bases between. CDR3 amino acids: CASFSQEGTEAFF. For the CDR3, the DNA is TGTGCCAGTTTTAGCCAGGAGGGCACTGAAGCTTTCTTT. The variable domain in full, completed from reference TRBV19 and TRBJ1-1, reads DGGITQSPKYLFRKEGQNVTLSCEQNLNHDAMYWYRQDPGQGLRLIYYSQIVNDFQKGDIAEGYSVSREKKESFPLTVTSAQKNPTAFYLCASFSQEGTEAFFGQGTRLTVV.

The genes are TRBV12-3 or TRBV12-4 and TRBJ2-5; D possibly corresponds to TRBD1 (6 bases). This CDR3 region has 13 residues. Trimming left V 8 bases short and J 3 bases short, with 13 bases between. CDR3 sequence (DNA): TGTGCCAGCGGTCGGACAGATGAAGAGACCCAGTACTTC. Translated: CASGRTDEETQYF.

The chain is built from TRBV30 and TRBJ2-1; 12 nucleotides line up with TRBD1. Germline-derived CDR1 and CDR2 are GTSNPN and SVGIG (reference sequence). The V and J ends lost 0 bases and 13 bases, in that order; junction bases with no gene match: 4. The CDR3 loop spans 13 amino acids. CDR3 DNA: TGTGCCTGGAGTGTACAGGGGACAGGGGGCCAGTTCTTC. It translates to CAWSVQGTGGQFF.